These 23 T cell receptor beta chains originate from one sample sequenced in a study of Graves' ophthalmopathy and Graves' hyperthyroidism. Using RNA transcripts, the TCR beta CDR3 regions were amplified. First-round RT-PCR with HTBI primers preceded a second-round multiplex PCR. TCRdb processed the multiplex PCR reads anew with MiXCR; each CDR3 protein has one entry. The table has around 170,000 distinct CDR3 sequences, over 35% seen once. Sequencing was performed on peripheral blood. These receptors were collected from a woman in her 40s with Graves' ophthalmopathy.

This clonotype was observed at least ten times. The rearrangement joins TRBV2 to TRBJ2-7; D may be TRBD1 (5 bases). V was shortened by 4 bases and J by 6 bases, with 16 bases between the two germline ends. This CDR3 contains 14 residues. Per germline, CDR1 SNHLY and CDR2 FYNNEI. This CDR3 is CASSVRTQGSEQYF. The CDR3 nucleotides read TGTGCCAGCAGTGTGCGGACGCAGGGCTCCGAGCAGTACTTC.

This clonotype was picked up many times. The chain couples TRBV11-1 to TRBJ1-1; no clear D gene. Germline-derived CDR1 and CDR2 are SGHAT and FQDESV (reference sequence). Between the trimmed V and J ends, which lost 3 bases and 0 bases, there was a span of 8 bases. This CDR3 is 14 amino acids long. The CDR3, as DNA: TGTGCCAGCAGCTTGGGATGGTTGAACACTGAAGCTTTCTTT. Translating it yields CASSLGWLNTEAFF.

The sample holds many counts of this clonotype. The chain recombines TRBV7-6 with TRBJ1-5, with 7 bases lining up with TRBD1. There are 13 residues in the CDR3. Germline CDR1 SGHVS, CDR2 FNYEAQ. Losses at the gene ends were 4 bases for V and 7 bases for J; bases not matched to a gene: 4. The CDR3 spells CASSYRQGQPQHF. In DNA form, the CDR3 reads TGTGCCAGCAGCTATAGACAGGGCCAGCCCCAGCATTTT.

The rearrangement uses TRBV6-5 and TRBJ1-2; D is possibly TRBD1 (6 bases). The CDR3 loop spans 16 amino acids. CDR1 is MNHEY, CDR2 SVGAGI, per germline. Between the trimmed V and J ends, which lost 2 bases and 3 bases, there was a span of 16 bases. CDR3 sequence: CASSYKGRGGDYGYTF. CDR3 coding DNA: TGTGCCAGCAGTTACAAGGGCAGGGGAGGTGACTATGGCTACACCTTC.

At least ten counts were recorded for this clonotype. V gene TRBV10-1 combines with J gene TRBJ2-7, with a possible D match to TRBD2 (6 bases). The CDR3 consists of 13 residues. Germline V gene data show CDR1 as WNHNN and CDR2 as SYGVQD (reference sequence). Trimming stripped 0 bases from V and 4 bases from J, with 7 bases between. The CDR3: CASSESGRYEQYF. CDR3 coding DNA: TGCGCCAGCAGTGAGTCGGGGAGGTACGAGCAGTACTTC.

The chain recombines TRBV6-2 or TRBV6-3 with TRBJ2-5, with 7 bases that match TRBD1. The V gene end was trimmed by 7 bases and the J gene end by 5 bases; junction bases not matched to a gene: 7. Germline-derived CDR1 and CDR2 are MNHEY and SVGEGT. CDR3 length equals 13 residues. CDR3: CASTTTGSETQYF. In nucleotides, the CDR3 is TGTGCCAGCACTACGACAGGGAGCGAGACCCAGTACTTC.

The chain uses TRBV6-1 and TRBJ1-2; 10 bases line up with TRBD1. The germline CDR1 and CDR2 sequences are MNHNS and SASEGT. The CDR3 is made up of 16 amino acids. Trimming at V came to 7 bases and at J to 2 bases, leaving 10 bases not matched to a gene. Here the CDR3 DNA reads TGTGCCAGCATCGTAAACCGGGACAGGGGAAACTATGGCTACACCTTC. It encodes CASIVNRDRGNYGYTF.

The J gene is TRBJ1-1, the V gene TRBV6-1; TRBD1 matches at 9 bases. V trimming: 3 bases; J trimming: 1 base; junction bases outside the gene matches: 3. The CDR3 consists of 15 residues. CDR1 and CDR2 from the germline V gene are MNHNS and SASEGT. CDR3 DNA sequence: TGTGCCAGCAGTGACAGGGGACAGGGGAACACTGAAGCTTTCTTT. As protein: CASSDRGQGNTEAFF.

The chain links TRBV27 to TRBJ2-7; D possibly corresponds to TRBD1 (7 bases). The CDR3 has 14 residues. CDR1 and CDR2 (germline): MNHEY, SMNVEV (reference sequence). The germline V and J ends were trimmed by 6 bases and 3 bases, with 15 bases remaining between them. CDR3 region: CASRHQGGGYEQYF. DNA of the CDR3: TGTGCCAGCAGGCATCAGGGGGGAGGCTACGAGCAGTACTTC.

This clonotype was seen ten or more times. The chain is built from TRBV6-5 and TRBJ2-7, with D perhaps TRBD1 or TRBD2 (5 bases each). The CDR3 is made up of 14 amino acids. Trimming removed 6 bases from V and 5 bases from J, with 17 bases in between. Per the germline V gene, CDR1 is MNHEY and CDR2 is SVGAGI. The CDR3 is CASRARGAGHEQYF. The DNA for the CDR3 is TGTGCCAGCAGGGCCCGTGGGGCGGGTCACGAGCAGTACTTC.

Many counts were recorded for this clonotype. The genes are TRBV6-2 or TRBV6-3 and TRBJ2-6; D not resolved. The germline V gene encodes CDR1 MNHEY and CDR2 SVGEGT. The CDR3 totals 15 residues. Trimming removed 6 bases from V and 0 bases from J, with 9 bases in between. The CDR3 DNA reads TGTGCCAGCAGCCCCCACAGCTCTGGGGCCAACGTCCTGACTTTC. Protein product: CASSPHSSGANVLTF.

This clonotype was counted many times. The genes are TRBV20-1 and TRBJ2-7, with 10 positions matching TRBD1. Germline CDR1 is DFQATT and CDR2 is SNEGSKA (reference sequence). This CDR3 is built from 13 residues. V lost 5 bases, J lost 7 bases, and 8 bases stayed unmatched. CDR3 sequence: CSARPTGGGEQYF. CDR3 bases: TGCAGTGCTCGCCCGACAGGGGGCGGGGAGCAGTACTTC.

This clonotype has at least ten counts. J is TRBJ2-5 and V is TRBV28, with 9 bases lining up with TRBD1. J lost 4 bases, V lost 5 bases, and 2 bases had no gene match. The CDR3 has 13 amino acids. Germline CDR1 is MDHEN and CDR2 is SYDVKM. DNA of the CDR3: TGTGCCAGCAGTACAGGGGGCCGAGAGACCCAGTACTTC. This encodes CASSTGGRETQYF.

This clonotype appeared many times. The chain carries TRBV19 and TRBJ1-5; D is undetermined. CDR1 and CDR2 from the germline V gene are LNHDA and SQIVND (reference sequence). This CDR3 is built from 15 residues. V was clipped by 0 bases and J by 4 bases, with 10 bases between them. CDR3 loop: CASSIERSGNQPQHF. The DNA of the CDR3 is TGTGCCAGTAGTATAGAGCGTTCGGGGAATCAGCCCCAGCATTTT.

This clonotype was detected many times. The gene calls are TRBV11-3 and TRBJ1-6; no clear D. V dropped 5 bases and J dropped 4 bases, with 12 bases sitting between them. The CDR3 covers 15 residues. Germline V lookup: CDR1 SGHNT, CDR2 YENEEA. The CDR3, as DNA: TGTGCCAGCAGCCCCGGACGTCCTTATAATTCACCCCTCCACTTT. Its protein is CASSPGRPYNSPLHF.

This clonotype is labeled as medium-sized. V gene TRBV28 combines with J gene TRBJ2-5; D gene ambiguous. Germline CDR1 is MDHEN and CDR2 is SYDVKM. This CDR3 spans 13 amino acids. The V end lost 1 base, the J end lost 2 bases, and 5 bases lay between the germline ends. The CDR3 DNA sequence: TGTGCCAGCAGTTTATCTAGGCAAGAGACCCAGTACTTC. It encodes CASSLSRQETQYF.

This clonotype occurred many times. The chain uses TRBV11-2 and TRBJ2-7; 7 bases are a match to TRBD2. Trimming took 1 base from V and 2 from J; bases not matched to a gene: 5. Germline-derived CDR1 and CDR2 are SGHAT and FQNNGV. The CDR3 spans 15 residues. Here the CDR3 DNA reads TGTGCCAGCAGCTTAGGGGCTAGCGGAACCTACGAGCAGTACTTC. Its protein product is CASSLGASGTYEQYF.

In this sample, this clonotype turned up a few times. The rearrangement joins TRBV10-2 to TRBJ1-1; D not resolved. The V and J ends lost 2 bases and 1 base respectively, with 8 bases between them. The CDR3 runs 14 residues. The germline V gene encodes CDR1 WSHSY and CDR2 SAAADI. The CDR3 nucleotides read TGCGCCAGCAGTGAGGGACGTAAGAACACTGAAGCTTTCTTT. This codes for CASSEGRKNTEAFF.

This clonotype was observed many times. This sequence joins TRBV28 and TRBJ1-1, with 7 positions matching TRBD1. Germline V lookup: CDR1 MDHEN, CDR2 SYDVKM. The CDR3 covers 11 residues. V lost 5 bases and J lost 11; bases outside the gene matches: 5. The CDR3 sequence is CASSHTGEAFF. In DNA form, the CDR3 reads TGTGCCAGCAGTCACACAGGGGAGGCTTTCTTT.

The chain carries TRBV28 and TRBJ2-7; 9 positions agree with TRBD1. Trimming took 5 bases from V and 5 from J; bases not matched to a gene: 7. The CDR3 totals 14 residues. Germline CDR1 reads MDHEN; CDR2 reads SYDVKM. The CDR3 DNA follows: TGTGCCAGCAGTCCAGGGGACAGGGTGAACGAGCAGTACTTC. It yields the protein CASSPGDRVNEQYF.

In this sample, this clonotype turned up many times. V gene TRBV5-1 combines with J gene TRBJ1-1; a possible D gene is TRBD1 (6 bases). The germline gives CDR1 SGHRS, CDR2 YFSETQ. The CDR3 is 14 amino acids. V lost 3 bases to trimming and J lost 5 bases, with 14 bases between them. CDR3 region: CASSYRAGGTEAFF. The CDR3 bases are TGCGCCAGCAGCTACAGGGCCGGGGGGACTGAAGCTTTCTTT.

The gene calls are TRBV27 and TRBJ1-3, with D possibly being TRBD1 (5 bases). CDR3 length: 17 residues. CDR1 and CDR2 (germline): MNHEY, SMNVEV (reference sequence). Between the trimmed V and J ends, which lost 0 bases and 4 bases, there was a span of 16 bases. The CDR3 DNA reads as TGTGCCAGCAGTTTATCGGGCCAGGGACCCAACGGAAACACCATATATTTT. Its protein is CASSLSGQGPNGNTIYF.

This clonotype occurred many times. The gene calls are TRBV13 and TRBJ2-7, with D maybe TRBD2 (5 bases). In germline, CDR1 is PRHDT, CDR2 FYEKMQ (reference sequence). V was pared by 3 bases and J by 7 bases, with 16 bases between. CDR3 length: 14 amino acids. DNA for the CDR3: TGTGCCAGCAGCTTCGACGGGATAGCGAAGGAGCAGTACTTC. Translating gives CASSFDGIAKEQYF.